This TCR beta chain derives from a study of CD8 T cells in Susac syndrome. The authors reverse transcribed roughly 0.5 to 1 ug RNA with random hexamers. By means of immunoSEQ multiplex PCR, TCR beta CDR3 spanning 54 Vbeta and 13 Jbeta underwent amplification. Each CDR3 protein gets one entry after TCRdb re-called the immunoSEQ multiplex PCR reads with MiXCR. Among some 180,000 distinct CDR3 sequences, about 93% were seen once, and the ten largest hold approximately 0.099%. As regards this clonotype: Compared with germline, one end of the junction differs, possibly owing to a read error.

The CDR3 consists of 13 residues. In germline, CDR1 is DFQATT, CDR2 SNEGSKA (reference sequence). The TCR was taken from a human donor with Susac syndrome. Sequencing used CD4+ T cells from PBMCs. The J gene is TRBJ1-5, the V gene TRBV20-1; no clear D gene. The chain's CDR3 is CSARRAINQPQHF. The CDR3 DNA is TGCAGCGCTAGACGGGCCATAAATCAGCCCCAGCATTTT.